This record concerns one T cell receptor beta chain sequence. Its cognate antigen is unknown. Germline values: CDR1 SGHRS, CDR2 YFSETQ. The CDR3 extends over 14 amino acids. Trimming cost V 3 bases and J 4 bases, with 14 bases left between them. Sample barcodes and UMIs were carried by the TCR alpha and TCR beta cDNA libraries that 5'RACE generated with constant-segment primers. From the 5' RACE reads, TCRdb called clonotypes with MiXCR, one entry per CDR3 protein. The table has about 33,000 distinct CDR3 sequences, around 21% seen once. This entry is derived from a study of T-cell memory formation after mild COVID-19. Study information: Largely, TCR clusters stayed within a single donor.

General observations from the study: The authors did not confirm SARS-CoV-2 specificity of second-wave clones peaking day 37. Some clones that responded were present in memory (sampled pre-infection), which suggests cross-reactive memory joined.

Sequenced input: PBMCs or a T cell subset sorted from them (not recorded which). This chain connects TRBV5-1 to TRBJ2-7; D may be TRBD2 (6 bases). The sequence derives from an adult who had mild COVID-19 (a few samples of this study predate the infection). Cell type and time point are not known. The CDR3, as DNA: TGCGCCAGCAGCTCGCCGGGAGAGGATTACGAGCAGTACTTC. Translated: CASSSPGEDYEQYF.